These 22 T cell receptor beta chains were sequenced from one sample in a study of Graves' ophthalmopathy and Graves' hyperthyroidism. The TCR beta CDR3 regions underwent amplification from RNA transcripts. The library came from an HTBI-primed first-round RT-PCR and a second-round multiplex PCR. Each CDR3 protein is one row after TCRdb ran MiXCR on the multiplex PCR reads. This table has a few hundred thousand distinct CDR3 sequences, 15% to 20% appearing once. Sequencing was performed on peripheral blood. Receptors originate from an adult woman with stable Graves' hyperthyroidism.

This clonotype occurred many times. The chain links TRBV11-2 to TRBJ1-1; perhaps TRBD1 as D (6 bases). This CDR3 comprises 15 residues. V was cut by 5 bases and J by 1 base, with 14 bases left in between. The V gene's germline CDR1 is SGHAT and CDR2 FQNNGV. CDR3 in amino acids: CASSLTSGENTEAFF. The CDR3 region has the DNA TGTGCCAGCAGCCTTACGTCAGGGGAGAACACTGAAGCTTTCTTT.

This clonotype was counted between two and nine times. J is TRBJ2-7 and V is TRBV5-1; 12 bases map to TRBD2. Germline V CDR1 and CDR2: SGHRS, YFSETQ. The trim removed 5 bases at V and 6 bases at J, leaving 6 bases unmatched. The CDR3 is 14 amino acids. The CDR3 nucleotides are TGCGCCAGCAGACGGGAACTAGCGGGAGGCGAGCAGTACTTC. Encoded protein: CASRRELAGGEQYF.

This clonotype was observed at least ten times. The V gene is TRBV6-1, the J gene TRBJ2-7; D unresolved. Germline lookup yields CDR1 MNHNS and CDR2 SASEGT. V dropped 3 bases and J dropped 3 bases, with 12 bases sitting between them. The CDR3 spans 14 residues. CDR3: CASSEAGPFYEQYF. CDR3 sequence (DNA): TGTGCCAGCAGTGAGGCAGGCCCCTTCTACGAGCAGTACTTC.

This clonotype has at least ten counts. V usage is TRBV6-5 and J usage is TRBJ1-1, with a possible D match to TRBD1 (5 bases). The CDR3 runs 14 residues. With 3 bases removed from V and 5 bases from J, the gap between germline ends came to 13 bases. Germline V gene lookup returns CDR1 MNHEY and CDR2 SVGAGI. The CDR3 DNA is TGTGCCAGCAGTTATAGGTCTAGGGGAACTGAAGCTTTCTTT. Translated: CASSYRSRGTEAFF.

This clonotype occurred many times. The V and J genes are TRBV6-7 and TRBJ1-1; tentative D call: TRBD1 (6 bases). TRBV6-7 is labeled an ORF, and its function is uncertain. Trimming stripped 6 bases from V and 6 bases from J, with 20 bases between. This CDR3 contains 15 residues. CDR3 region: CASSTGQQLIPEAFF. The CDR3 region has the DNA TGTGCCAGCAGCACCGGACAGCAGTTGATCCCTGAAGCTTTCTTT.

The genes are TRBV6-5 and TRBJ1-5, with a possible D match to TRBD1 (5 bases). Per the germline V gene, CDR1 is MNHEY and CDR2 is SVGAGI. V gave up 4 bases and J gave up 3 bases, with 19 bases separating them. The CDR3 consists of 17 residues. The CDR3 sequence is CASSSLGGGMVNQPQHF. CDR3 bases: TGTGCCAGCAGTTCCCTCGGGGGGGGGATGGTCAATCAGCCCCAGCATTTT.

This clonotype was found many times. The V and J genes are TRBV5-1 and TRBJ2-7; D gene ambiguous. This CDR3 contains 15 residues. CDR1 is SGHRS and CDR2 is YFSETQ in the germline V gene. Between the trimmed V and J ends, which lost 3 bases and 4 bases, there was a span of 17 bases. The DNA of the CDR3 is TGCGCCAGCAGCTCAAATGCAGGTATTGTGTACGAGCAGTACTTC. This sequence encodes CASSSNAGIVYEQYF. Filled out from reference TRBV5-1 and TRBJ2-7, the complete variable domain reads KAGVTQTPRYLIKTRGQQVTLSCSPISGHRSVSWYQQTPGQGLQFLFEYFSETQRNKGNFPGRFSGRQFSNSRSEMNVSTLELGDSALYLCASSSNAGIVYEQYFGPGTRLTVT.

The CDR3 protein is CASSEIGGGEIGELFF. CDR3 nucleotide sequence: TGTGCCAGCAGTGAAATCGGGGGCGGTGAGATCGGGGAGCTGTTTTTT. The chain uses TRBV6-1 and TRBJ2-2, with D tentatively TRBD1 or TRBD2 (6 bases each). Germline lookup yields CDR1 MNHNS and CDR2 SASEGT. Trimming cost V 2 bases and J 7 bases, with 17 bases left between them. This CDR3 is built from 16 residues.

This clonotype was detected many times. This sequence joins TRBV7-2 and TRBJ2-7; D is perhaps TRBD2 (7 bases). Trimming left V 10 bases short and J 5 bases short, with 18 bases between. This CDR3 is built from 13 residues. The germline V gene encodes CDR1 SGHTA and CDR2 FQGNSA. The CDR3 bases are TGTGCCACTTTGGGGGGGCTAGAGCACGAGCAGTACTTC. It translates to CATLGGLEHEQYF.

At least ten counts were recorded for this clonotype. V and J are TRBV11-2 and TRBJ2-7; D is unresolved. V gave up 4 bases and J gave up 4 bases, with 14 bases separating them. The CDR3 totals 14 residues. Germline lookup yields CDR1 SGHAT and CDR2 FQNNGV. The CDR3 coding sequence is TGTGCCAGCAGCTCACCCGTCGGCGGATACGAGCAGTACTTC. Protein sequence: CASSSPVGGYEQYF.

This clonotype was recorded at least ten times. The rearrangement uses TRBV6-1 and TRBJ1-2, with a possible D match to TRBD1 (5 bases). The CDR3 sequence is 18 residues long. Trimming took 5 bases from V and 3 from J, leaving 25 bases between them. Germline V gene lookup returns CDR1 MNHNS and CDR2 SASEGT. This CDR3 is CASSKRQLLVFQDYGYTF. The CDR3 DNA reads as TGTGCCAGCAGTAAAAGACAGTTACTCGTCTTTCAGGACTATGGCTACACCTTC.

This clonotype was counted at least ten times. The genes are TRBV6-2 or TRBV6-3 and TRBJ2-2, with D unresolved. The length of the CDR3 is 15 residues. V lost 9 bases, J lost 0 bases, and 14 bases lay in between. Germline CDR1 and CDR2: MNHEY and SVGEGT. Here the CDR3 DNA reads TGTGCCAGTTTGGATGGGTACGCGAACACCGGGGAGCTGTTTTTT. Translated: CASLDGYANTGELFF.

This clonotype was recorded many times. The chain employs TRBV10-3 and TRBJ1-3; D is perhaps TRBD1 (5 bases). The CDR3 is 16 residues long. The V end lost 3 bases, the J end lost 8 bases, and 20 bases lay between the germline ends. Germline V CDR1 and CDR2: ENHRY, SYGVKD. The CDR3 nucleotides are TGTGCCATCAGTGATATTAATGGGGGTACAGGAGACACCATATATTTT. Residues: CAISDINGGTGDTIYF.

This clonotype has at least ten counts. The rearrangement links TRBV30 to TRBJ1-1; TRBD1 agrees at 10 bases. V was pared by 5 bases and J by 5 bases, with 5 bases of the junction left unmatched. Germline V gene lookup returns CDR1 GTSNPN and CDR2 SVGIG (reference sequence). The CDR3 runs 13 residues. The CDR3 reads CAWGRDRGTEAFF. The CDR3 nucleotides read TGTGCCTGGGGACGGGACAGGGGAACTGAAGCTTTCTTT.

This clonotype came up many times. This rearrangement joins TRBV7-8 to TRBJ2-7; 10 bases align to TRBD2. With 4 bases clipped from V and 0 bases from J, the junction kept 3 bases outside the gene matches. CDR3 length equals 15 residues. CDR1 is SGHVS, CDR2 FQNEAQ, per germline. The CDR3 protein is CASSSSGGPSYEQYF. CDR3 bases: TGTGCCAGCAGCTCTAGCGGGGGACCCTCCTACGAGCAGTACTTC. Together with reference TRBV7-8 and TRBJ2-7, the CDR3 gives the full variable domain: GAGVSQSPRYKVAKRGQDVALRCDPISGHVSLFWYQQALGQGPEFLTYFQNEAQLDKSGLPSDRFFAERPEGSVSTLKIQRTQQEDSAVYLCASSSSGGPSYEQYFGPGTRLTVT.

This clonotype was observed a handful of times. The chain has TRBV5-6 and TRBJ2-5; 14 nucleotides match TRBD2. In germline, CDR1 is SGHDT, CDR2 YYEEEE. V was pared by 3 bases and J by 5 bases, with 9 bases of the junction left unmatched. CDR3 length: 17 amino acids. CDR3: CASSSQGTSGSRETQYF. The CDR3 region has the DNA TGTGCCAGCAGCTCCCAAGGGACTAGCGGGAGCAGGGAGACCCAGTACTTC.

At least ten counts were recorded for this clonotype. V gene TRBV5-6 combines with J gene TRBJ2-7, with TRBD2 matching over 13 bases. Trimming at V came to 4 bases and at J to 3 bases, leaving 7 bases not matched to a gene. The germline gives CDR1 SGHDT, CDR2 YYEEEE. The CDR3 totals 16 residues. CDR3 protein: CASSPTGTSGVYEQYF. The DNA for the CDR3 is TGTGCCAGCAGCCCAACCGGGACTAGCGGGGTCTACGAGCAGTACTTC.

This clonotype was detected ten times or more. V and J are TRBV7-8 and TRBJ2-7; TRBD2 might be the D (6 bases). The CDR3 contains 14 residues. Per the germline V gene, CDR1 is SGHVS and CDR2 is FQNEAQ. The V gene lost 4 bases and the J gene lost 3 bases, with 13 bases spanning the gap. DNA for the CDR3: TGTGCCAGCAGCTCGGGGGTAACTAACTACGAGCAGTACTTC. Translating gives CASSSGVTNYEQYF.

This clonotype was found many times. The chain is built from TRBV20-1 and TRBJ1-1; D ambiguous. The CDR3 sequence is 12 residues long. Trimming took 5 bases from V and 5 from J, leaving 12 bases between them. Germline lookup yields CDR1 DFQATT and CDR2 SNEGSKA (reference sequence). CDR3 protein: CSAGPSGTEAFF. The CDR3 bases are TGCAGTGCTGGACCGAGTGGGACTGAAGCTTTCTTT.

This clonotype appeared many times. This chain uses TRBV6-2 or TRBV6-3 with TRBJ2-7; D is perhaps TRBD2 (5 bases). The V end was cut by 0 bases, the J end by 2 bases, with 23 bases between. The CDR3 length is 19 residues. CDR1 and CDR2 from the germline V gene are MNHEY and SVGEGT. The CDR3 reads CASSYSFGLARPLAYEQYF. The CDR3 DNA follows: TGTGCCAGCAGTTACTCATTTGGGCTAGCCCGACCTCTCGCCTACGAGCAGTACTTC.

This clonotype appeared many times. This sequence joins TRBV20-1 and TRBJ1-5; weak D call: TRBD1 (6 bases). The CDR3 length is 14 residues. The germline V and J ends were trimmed by 6 bases and 3 bases, with 15 bases remaining between them. Per the germline V gene, CDR1 is DFQATT and CDR2 is SNEGSKA (reference sequence). This chain's CDR3 is CSATHDRINQPQHF. The CDR3 DNA sequence: TGCAGTGCCACCCATGACAGGATCAATCAGCCCCAGCATTTT.

In this sample, this clonotype turned up many times. One end of the junction varies from germline; a read error may be responsible. The chain carries TRBV12-3 or TRBV12-4 and TRBJ2-7; 9 bases fit TRBD2. CDR3 length: 12 residues. This chain's CDR3 is CASSRPGLAGDF. For the CDR3, the DNA is TGTGCCAGCAGCAGACCGGGACTAGCTGGGGACTTC.